This T cell receptor beta chain was sequenced for a study of blood T cell repertoires in COVID-19. The cohort comprised adults aged roughly 18 to 95 years residing in about two dozen US areas. The CDR3 consists of 13 residues. V lost 5 bases and J lost 3, with 13 bases in between. Germline V gene lookup returns CDR1 SQVTM and CDR2 ANQGSEA. Authors' data handling: It was from reference gene primer amplification that nucleated cell counts were estimated. Using immunoSEQ multiplex PCR, the repertoire was profiled, and TCRdb retains in-frame clones only, with some absent. That table gives V, J and clone size, and the DNA gave D and trimming. Here the sample spans 200,000 to 300,000 clones, about nine tenths being singletons.

The origin of this receptor is a woman in her forties with acute COVID-19. The specimen sequenced was PBMCs or T cells enriched from blood (not recorded which). The gene calls are TRBV29-1 and TRBJ1-1; the D gene is possibly TRBD1 (5 bases). CDR3 in DNA: TGCAGCGTTTCTGGGGCGTTGGACACTGAAGCTTTCTTT. Translating it yields CSVSGALDTEAFF.